The entry below describes one T cell receptor (beta chain). Its antigen remains undetermined. One base away there is no much larger clone; base qualities are not given. The data derive from a study of CD8+CD57+ T cells in acquired aplastic anemia (dated by TCRdb to 2017 to 2018). For the wider study: On average, sorted CD4+ and CD8+ cells yielded 3.2 ug of extracted DNA, with a range of roughly 0.17 to 30 ug. Mean read counts for healthy donor samples were around 10 million for CD4+ cells and roughly 12 million for CD8+ cells.

In this study, sorted CD4+ and CD8+ T cells from the blood of healthy subjects and of severe aplastic anemia patients had their TCR repertoires deep-sequenced. Ficoll-Paque density gradient centrifugation was used to isolate peripheral blood mononuclear cells. Before DNA extraction, CD4+ and CD8+ T cells were sorted by FACS or by magnetic beads. Genomic DNA was used as template for profiling of TCR beta VDJ combinations and CDR3 sequences. An Illumina HiSeq 2000 was the platform used for TCR repertoire sequencing. Under the source paper's analysis protocol: TRBV/TRBJ rearrangement plots, CDR3 size and DJ length profiles, and Simpson's diversity index were used to evaluate the repertoires. Whichever DNA sequence was most abundant in the deep sequencing data was defined as the immunodominant clone. CDR3 amino acid sequences were checked for sharing across subjects and were also compared against the VDJdb database and published repertoires. The public reads were reprocessed in TCRdb via fastp at Q25 and MiXCR, keeping in-frame beta chains. Rows matching on CDR3 protein sequence are summarized as one entry with the most common DNA and genes. The V and J calls and clone size come from TCRdb's table, not from the authors' own analysis. This sample is represented by hundreds of thousands of distinct CDR3 sequences; around 68% of them were singletons. The top ten clones comprise 3% to 5% of the sample.

What the authors observed across the whole study: Between patients and healthy controls, no significant difference in CD8+ Simpson's diversity was found (P=0.060). About 30 CD8+ CDR3 sequences were found to be shared between patients and controls, but these sequences appeared to be highly expressed in patients and within the immunodominant clones of the patients.

Sequencing was performed on sorted CD4+, CD8+, or CD8+CD57+ T cells (not recorded which) from PBMCs. The TCR originated in a human donor in good health, serving as a control.

The CDR3 has the sequence CATSSIQTDTQYF. The bases read TGTGCCACCAGCAGCATACAGACAGATACGCAGTATTTT. This chain is built from TRBV15 and TRBJ2-3, with the D gene uncertain. From a lookup of the germline V gene (reference sequence), CDR1 and CDR2 are LNHNV and YYDKDF. The CDR3 holds 13 amino acids from the cysteine to the phenylalanine. CDR3 DNA only is kept here, 39 bases in frame from base 1. Trimming takes 3 bases from V and 3 bases from J, and the germline ends sit 7 bases apart.